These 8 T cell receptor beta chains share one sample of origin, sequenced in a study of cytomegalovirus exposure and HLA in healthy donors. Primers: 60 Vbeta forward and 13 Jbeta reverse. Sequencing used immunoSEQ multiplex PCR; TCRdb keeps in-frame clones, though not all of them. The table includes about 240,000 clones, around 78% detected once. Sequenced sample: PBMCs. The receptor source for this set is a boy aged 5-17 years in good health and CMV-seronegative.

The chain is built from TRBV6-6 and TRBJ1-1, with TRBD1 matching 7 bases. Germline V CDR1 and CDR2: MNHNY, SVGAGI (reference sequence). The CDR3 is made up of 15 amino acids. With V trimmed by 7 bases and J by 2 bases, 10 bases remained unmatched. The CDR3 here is CASTTMGTDNTEAFF. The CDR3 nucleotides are TGTGCCAGCACCACAATGGGGACAGATAACACTGAAGCTTTCTTT.

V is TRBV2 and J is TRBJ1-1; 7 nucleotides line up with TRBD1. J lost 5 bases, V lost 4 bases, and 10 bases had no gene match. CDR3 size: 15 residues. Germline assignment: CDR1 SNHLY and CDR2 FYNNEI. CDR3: CASSASGTVRTEAFF. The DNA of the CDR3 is TGTGCCAGCAGTGCCTCCGGGACAGTGCGAACTGAAGCTTTCTTT.

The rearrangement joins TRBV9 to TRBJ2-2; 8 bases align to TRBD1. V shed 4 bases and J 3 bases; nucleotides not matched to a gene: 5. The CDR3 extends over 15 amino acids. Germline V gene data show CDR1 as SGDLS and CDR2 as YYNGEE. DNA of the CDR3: TGTGCCAGCAGCATTCGGACAGGGCACACCGGGGAGCTGTTTTTT. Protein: CASSIRTGHTGELFF.

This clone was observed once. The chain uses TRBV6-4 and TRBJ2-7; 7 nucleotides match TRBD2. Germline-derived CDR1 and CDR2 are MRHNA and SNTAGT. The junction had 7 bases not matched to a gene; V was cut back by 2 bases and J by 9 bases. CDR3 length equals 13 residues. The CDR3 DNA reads TGTGCCAGCAGTGACAAGGGAGGGACGGTGCAGTACTTC. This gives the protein CASSDKGGTVQYF.

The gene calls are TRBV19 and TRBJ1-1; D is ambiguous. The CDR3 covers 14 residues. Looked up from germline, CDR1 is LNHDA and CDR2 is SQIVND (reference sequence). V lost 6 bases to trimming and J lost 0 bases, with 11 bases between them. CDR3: CASRVDIMNTEAFF. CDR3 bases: TGTGCCAGTAGGGTTGACATCATGAACACTGAAGCTTTCTTT. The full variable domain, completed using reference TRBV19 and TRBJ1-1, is DGGITQSPKYLFRKEGQNVTLSCEQNLNHDAMYWYRQDPGQGLRLIYYSQIVNDFQKGDIAEGYSVSREKKESFPLTVTSAQKNPTAFYLCASRVDIMNTEAFFGQGTRLTVV.

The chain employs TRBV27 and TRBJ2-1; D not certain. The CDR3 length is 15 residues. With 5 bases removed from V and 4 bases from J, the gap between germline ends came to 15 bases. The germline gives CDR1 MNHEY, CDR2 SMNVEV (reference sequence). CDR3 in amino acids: CASSPTELPYNEQFF. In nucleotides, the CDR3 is TGTGCCAGCAGTCCTACAGAGCTCCCTTACAATGAGCAGTTCTTC.

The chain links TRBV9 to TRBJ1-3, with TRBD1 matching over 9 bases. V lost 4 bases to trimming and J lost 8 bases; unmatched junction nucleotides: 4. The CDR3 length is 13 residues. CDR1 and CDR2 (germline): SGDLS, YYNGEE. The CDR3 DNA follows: TGTGCCAGCAGCCGGGACAGGGAGGACACCATATATTTT. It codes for CASSRDREDTIYF.

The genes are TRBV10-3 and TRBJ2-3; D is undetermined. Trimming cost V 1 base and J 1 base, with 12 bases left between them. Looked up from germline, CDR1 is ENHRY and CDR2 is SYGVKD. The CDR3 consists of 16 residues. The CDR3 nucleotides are TGTGCCATCAGTGAGTATCTAAGCGACCGCACAGATACGCAGTATTTT. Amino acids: CAISEYLSDRTDTQYF.